These T cell receptor beta chains were read from a single sample in a study of blood T cell repertoires in COVID-19. TCRdb's copy holds only in-frame clones and misses some; the assay was immunoSEQ multiplex PCR. Among some 330,000 clones listed, more than 75% were seen once. The specimen was peripheral blood. Receptor source: a woman in her 50s with active or convalescent COVID-19. Both conserved end residues are part of each CDR3. A D gene is named only where the DNA matches it firmly. A clone size is listed for some rows: how often the clone was seen (once, few, many), or a class if it is expanded.

j_gene,v_gene,d_gene,abundance,CDR3nt,CDR3aa
TRBJ2-1,TRBV7-3,TRBD2,-,TGTGCCAGCAGCTTAAAAGGGCCCGGGAGCGGGAATTACAATGAGCAGTTCTTC,CASSLKGPGSGNYNEQFF
TRBJ1-2,TRBV28,TRBD1,-,TGTGCAAGCGGGGACAGATTCTATGGCTACACCTTC,CASGDRFYGYTF
TRBJ2-5,TRBV2,TRBD1,-,TGTGCCAGCACGACCGGACAGGGGGCACAAGAGACCCAGTACTTC,CASTTGQGAQETQYF
TRBJ1-4,TRBV28,TRBD1,-,TGTGCCAGCAGTTCCCGACAGGGGGCGCCTAATGAAAAACTGTTTTTT,CASSSRQGAPNEKLFF
TRBJ2-5,TRBV5-4,-,-,TGTGCCAGCAGCCCGGGGTCCCAAGAGACCCAGTACTTC,CASSPGSQETQYF
TRBJ2-7,TRBV7-8,TRBD1,-,TGTGCCAGCAGCTTAAGGTCCCGGCGGACAGGCCCCTACGAGCAGTACTTC,CASSLRSRRTGPYEQYF
TRBJ2-2,TRBV5-6,-,-,TGTGCCAGCAGCTTGGCCATCCGGGGTGGGACCGGGGAGCTGTTTTTT,CASSLAIRGGTGELFF
TRBJ1-4,TRBV12-3/TRBV12-4,-,-,TGTGCCAGCAGCTCGAATGAAAAACTGTTTTTT,CASSSNEKLFF
TRBJ1-5,TRBV24-1,-,-,TGTGCCACCAGTGCTAACAATCAGCCCCAGCATTTT,CATSANNQPQHF
TRBJ1-2,TRBV5-1,-,-,TGCGCCAGCAGCTCCTCACAGGGAATGGCTAGCTATGGCTACACCTTC,CASSSSQGMASYGYTF
TRBJ1-1,TRBV21-1,-,few,TGTGCCAGCACCGACAGGGCCCAGGATACTGAAGCTTTCTTT,CASTDRAQDTEAFF
TRBJ1-3,TRBV7-9,-,-,TGTGCCAGCAGCCCCCCAGTGGGCCTCGTCAAAGGAAACACCATATATTTT,CASSPPVGLVKGNTIYF
TRBJ1-6,TRBV2,TRBD1,-,TGTGCCAGCAGCCAAGACAGGGGACGTTCACCCCTCCACTTT,CASSQDRGRSPLHF
TRBJ1-2,TRBV7-6,TRBD1,-,TGTGCCAGCAGCTTAGCGAGGACAGGGGAACGTAACTATGGCTACACCTTC,CASSLARTGERNYGYTF
TRBJ1-4,TRBV18,TRBD1,-,TGTGCCAGCTCACCACAACAGGGGGCGGATGAAAAACTGTTTTTT,CASSPQQGADEKLFF
TRBJ2-1,TRBV13,TRBD2,-,TGTGCCAGCAGCCTGGCTCATAGCGGGGGGGACACTTATTACAATGAGCAGTTCTTC,CASSLAHSGGDTYYNEQFF
TRBJ1-4,TRBV19,TRBD1,-,TGTGCCAGTAGTATAGGGGCAGGGGGCCACGAAAAACTGTTTTTT,CASSIGAGGHEKLFF
TRBJ2-7,TRBV7-2,-,-,TGTGCCAGCAGCTTTGTTGGTGGGAGTCGCTCCGAGCAGTACTTC,CASSFVGGSRSEQYF
TRBJ2-2,TRBV5-4,TRBD2,-,TGTGCCAGCAGCTTCGCGGGAGGACCGAACACCGGGGAGCTGTTTTTT,CASSFAGGPNTGELFF